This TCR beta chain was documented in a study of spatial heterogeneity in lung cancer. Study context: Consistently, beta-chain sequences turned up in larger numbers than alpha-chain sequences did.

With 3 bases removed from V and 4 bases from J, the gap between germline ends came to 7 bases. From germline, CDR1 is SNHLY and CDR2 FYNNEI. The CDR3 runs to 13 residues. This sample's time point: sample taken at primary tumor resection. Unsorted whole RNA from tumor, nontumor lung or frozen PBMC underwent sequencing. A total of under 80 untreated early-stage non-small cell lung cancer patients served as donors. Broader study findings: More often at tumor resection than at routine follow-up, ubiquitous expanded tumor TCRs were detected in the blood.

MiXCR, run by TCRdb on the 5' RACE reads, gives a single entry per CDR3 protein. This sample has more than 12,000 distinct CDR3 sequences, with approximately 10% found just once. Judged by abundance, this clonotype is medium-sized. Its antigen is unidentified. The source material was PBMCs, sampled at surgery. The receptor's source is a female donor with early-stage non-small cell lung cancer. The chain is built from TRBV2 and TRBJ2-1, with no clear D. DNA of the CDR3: TGTGCCAGCAGTGATGGTACATACAATGAGCAGTTCTTC. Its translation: CASSDGTYNEQFF. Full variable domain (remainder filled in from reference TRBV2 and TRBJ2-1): EPEVTQTPSHQVTQMGQEVILRCVPISNHLYFYWYRQILGQKVEFLVSFYNNEISEKSEIFDDQFSVERPDGSNFTLKIRSTKLEDSAMYFCASSDGTYNEQFFGPGTRLTVL.